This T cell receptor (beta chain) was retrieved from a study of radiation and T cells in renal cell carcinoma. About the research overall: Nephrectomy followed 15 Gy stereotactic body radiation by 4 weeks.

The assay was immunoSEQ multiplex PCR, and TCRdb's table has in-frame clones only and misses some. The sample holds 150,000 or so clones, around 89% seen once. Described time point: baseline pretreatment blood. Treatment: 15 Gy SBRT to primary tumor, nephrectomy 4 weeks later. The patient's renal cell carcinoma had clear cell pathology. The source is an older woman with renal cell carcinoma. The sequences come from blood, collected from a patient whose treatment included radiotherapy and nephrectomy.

The CDR3 here is CASSLSAGKETQYF. CDR3 DNA sequence: TGTGCCAGCAGTTTATCCGCAGGGAAAGAGACCCAGTACTTC. V usage is TRBV27 and J usage is TRBJ2-5; perhaps TRBD1 as D (5 bases). Per the germline V gene, CDR1 is MNHEY and CDR2 is SMNVEV (reference sequence). Trimming cost V 0 bases and J 3 bases, with 8 bases left between them. CDR3 length equals 14 residues.